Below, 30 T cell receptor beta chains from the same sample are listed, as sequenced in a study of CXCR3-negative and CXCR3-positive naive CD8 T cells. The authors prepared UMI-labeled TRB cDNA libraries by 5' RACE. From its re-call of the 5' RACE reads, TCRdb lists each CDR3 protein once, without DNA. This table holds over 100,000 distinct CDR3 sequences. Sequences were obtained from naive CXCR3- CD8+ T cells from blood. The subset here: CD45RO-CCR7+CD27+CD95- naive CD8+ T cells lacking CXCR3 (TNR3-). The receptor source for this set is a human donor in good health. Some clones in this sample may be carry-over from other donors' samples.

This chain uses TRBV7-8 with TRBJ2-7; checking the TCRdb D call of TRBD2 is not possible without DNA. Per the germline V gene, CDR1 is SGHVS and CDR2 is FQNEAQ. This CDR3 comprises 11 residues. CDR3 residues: CASSPSAEQYF.

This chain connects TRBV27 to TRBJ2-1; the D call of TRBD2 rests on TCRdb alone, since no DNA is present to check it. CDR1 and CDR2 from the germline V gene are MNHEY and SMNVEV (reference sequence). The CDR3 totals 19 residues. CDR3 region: CASSLWTSGRHGVYNEQFF.

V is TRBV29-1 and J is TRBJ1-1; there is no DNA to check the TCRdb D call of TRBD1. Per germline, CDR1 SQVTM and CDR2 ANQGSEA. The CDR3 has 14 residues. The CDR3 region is CSVGPDSLNTEAFF.

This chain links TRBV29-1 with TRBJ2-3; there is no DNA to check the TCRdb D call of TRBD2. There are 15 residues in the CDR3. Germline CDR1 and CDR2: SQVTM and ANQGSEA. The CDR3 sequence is CSVDVAGVGTDTQYF.

The CDR3 here is CASSQDFPTNEQFF. This chain connects TRBV3-1 to TRBJ2-1; TCRdb's D call of TRBD1 is untestable without DNA. Germline assignment: CDR1 LGHDT and CDR2 YNNKEL (reference sequence). CDR3 length: 14 amino acids.

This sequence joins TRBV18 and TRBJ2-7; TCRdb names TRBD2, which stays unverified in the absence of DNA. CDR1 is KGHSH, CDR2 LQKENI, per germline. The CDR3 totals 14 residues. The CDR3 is CASSPSVSSYEQYF. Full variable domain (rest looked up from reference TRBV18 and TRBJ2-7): NAGVMQNPRHLVRRRGQEARLRCSPMKGHSHVYWYRQLPEEGLKFMVYLQKENIIDESGMPKERFSAEFPKEGPSILRIQQVVRGDSAAYFCASSPSVSSYEQYFGPGTRLTVT.

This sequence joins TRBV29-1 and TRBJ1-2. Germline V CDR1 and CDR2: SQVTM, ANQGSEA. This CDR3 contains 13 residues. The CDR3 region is CSVERGTGYGYTF.

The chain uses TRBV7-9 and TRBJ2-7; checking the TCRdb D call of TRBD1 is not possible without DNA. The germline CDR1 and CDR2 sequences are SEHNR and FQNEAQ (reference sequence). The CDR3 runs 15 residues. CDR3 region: CASSLSGDNSYEQYF. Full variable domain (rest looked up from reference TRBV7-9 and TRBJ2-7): DTGVSQNPRHKITKRGQNVTFRCDPISEHNRLYWYRQTLGQGPEFLTYFQNEAQLEKSRLLSDRFSAERPKGSFSTLEIQRTEQGDSAMYLCASSLSGDNSYEQYFGPGTRLTVT.

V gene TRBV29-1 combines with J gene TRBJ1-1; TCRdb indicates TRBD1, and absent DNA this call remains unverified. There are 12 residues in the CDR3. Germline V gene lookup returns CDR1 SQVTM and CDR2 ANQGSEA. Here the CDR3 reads CSGGQSNTEAFF.

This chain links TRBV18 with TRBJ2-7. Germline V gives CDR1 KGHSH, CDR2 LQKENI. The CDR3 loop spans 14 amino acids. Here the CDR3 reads CASSRGEASYEQYF.

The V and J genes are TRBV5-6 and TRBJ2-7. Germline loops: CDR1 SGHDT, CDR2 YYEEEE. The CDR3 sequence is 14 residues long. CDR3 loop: CASSLPAATYEQYF. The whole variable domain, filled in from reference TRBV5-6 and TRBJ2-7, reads DAGVTQSPTHLIKTRGQQVTLRCSPKSGHDTVSWYQQALGQGPQFIFQYYEEEERQRGNFPDRFSGHQFPNYSSELNVNALLLGDSALYLCASSLPAATYEQYFGPGTRLTVT.

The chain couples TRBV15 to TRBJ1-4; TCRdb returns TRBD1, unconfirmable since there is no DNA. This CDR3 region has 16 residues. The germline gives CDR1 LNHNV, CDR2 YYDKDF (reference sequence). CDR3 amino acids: CATSRDSGTVNEKLFF.

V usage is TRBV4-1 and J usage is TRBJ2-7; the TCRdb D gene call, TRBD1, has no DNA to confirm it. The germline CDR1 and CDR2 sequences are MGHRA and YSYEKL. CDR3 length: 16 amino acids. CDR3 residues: CASSQVGTDSSYEQYF.

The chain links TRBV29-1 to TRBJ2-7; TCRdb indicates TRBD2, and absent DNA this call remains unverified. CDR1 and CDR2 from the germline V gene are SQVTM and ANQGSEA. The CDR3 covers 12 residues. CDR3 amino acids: CSVLAETYEKYF.

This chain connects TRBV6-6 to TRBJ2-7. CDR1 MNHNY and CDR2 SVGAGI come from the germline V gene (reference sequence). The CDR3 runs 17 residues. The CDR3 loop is CASSYSPHGTLSYEQYF.

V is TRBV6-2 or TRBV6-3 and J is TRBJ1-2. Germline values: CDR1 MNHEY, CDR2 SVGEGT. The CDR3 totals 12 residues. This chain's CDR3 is CASGLGFYGYTF.

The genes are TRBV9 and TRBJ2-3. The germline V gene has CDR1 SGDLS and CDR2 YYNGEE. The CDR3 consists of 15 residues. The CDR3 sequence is CASSPGVTSTDTQYF.

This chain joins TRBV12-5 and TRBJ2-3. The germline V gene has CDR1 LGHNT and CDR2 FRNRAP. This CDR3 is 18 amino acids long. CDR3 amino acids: CASGLVIAEPLRTDTQYF.

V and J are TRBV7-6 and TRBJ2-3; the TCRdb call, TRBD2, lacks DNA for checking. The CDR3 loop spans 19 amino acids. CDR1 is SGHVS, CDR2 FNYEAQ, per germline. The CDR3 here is CASSLTPPSSGGAEDTQYF.

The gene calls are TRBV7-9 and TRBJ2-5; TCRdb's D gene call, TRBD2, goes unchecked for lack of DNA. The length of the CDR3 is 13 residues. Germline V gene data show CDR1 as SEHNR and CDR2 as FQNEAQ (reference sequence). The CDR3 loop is CASRAGTEETQYF.

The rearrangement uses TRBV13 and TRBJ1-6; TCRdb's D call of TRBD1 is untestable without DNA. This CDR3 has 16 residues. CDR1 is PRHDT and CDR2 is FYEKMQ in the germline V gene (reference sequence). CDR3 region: CASSLTGTGVSSPLHF. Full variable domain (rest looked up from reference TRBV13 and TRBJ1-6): AAGVIQSPRHLIKEKRETATLKCYPIPRHDTVYWYQQGPGQDPQFLISFYEKMQSDKGSIPDRFSAQQFSDYHSELNMSSLELGDSALYFCASSLTGTGVSSPLHFGNGTRLTVT.

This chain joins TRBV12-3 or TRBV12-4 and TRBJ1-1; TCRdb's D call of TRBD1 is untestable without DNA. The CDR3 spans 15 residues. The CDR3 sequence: CASSLAPGQIGKTFF.

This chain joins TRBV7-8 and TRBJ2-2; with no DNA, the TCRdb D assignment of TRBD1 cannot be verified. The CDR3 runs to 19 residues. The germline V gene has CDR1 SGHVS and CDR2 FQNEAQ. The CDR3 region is CASSFLSGEQLMYTGELFF.

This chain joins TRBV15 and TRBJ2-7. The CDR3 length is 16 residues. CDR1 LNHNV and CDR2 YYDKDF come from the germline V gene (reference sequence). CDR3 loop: CATSRYGDLGSYEQYF.

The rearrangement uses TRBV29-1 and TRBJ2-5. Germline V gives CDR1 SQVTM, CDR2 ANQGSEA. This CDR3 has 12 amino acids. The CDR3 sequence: CSVEWFQETQYF. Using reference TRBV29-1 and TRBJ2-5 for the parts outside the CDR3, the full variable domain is SAVISQKPSRDICQRGTSLTIQCQVDSQVTMMFWYRQQPGQSLTLIATANQGSEATYESGFVIDKFPISRPNLTFSTLTVSNMSPEDSSIYLCSVEWFQETQYFGPGTRLLVL.

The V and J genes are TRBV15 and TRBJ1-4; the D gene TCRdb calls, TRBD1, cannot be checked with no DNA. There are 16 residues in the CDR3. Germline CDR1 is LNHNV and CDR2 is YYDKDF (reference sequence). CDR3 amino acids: CATSREDTSTNEKLFF.

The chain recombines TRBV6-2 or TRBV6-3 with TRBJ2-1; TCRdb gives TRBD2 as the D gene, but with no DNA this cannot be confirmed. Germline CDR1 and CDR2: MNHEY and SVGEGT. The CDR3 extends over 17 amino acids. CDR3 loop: CASSYRDFLSSYNEQFF.

The CDR3 protein is CASGLNRGRGVAFF. The chain has TRBV28 and TRBJ1-1; TCRdb's D call, TRBD1, is unchecked because there is no DNA. CDR1 MDHEN and CDR2 SYDVKM come from the germline V gene. The CDR3 is 14 residues long.

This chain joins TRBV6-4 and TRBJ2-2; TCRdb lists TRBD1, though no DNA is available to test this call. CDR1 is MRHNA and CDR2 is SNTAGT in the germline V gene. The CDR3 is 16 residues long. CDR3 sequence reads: CASSDSPATGAGELFF.

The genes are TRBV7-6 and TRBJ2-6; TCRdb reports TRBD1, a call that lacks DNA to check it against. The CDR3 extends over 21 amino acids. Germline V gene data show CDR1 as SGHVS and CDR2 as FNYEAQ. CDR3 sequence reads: CASSPPGDGTGALGGANVLTF. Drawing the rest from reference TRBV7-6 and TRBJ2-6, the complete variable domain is GAGVSQSPRYKVTKRGQDVALRCDPISGHVSLYWYRQALGQGPEFLTYFNYEAQQDKSGLPNDRFSAERPEGSISTLTIQRTEQRDSAMYRCASSPPGDGTGALGGANVLTFGAGSRLTVL.